Described below is a single T cell receptor beta chain sequence and its context. The table lists this clone with a few counts. Its cognate antigen has yet to be identified. Nothing much larger sits one base from this clone, and base qualities are not available. This sample's time point label indicates: individuals recovered from natural SARS-CoV-2 infection. TCRbeta CDR3 regions were sequenced with the immunoSEQ Assay. After extraction, genomic DNA underwent amplification by bias-controlled multiplex PCR, followed by high-throughput sequencing. The study's processing was this. To quantify the absolute abundance of each unique TCRbeta CDR3 region, sequences were collapsed and filtered. T cell fraction was estimated by normalization of TCRbeta template counts to usable DNA, with usable DNA being measured through amplification of reference genes present in all nucleated cells. Repertoire TCRs were annotated as SARS-CoV-2-specific by exact matching of V gene, CDR3 amino acid sequence and J gene to a known reactive TCR set. The reference SARS-CoV-2 TCR set came from MIRA and was filtered for enrichment in COVID-19-positive ImmuneCODE repertoires, removing public or cross-reactive TCRs. Using the MIRA antigens, annotated TCRs were further analysed by specific ORF or by position within an ORF. Breadth was defined as the number of annotated unique rearrangements divided by the total number of unique productive rearrangements, and depth was defined as the summed frequency of the annotated unique rearrangements. Two-sided Wilcoxon rank-sum tests were applied when comparing TCR breadth between groups. TCRdb took this table from immuneACCESS and kept in-frame rearrangements with V and J called. Such tables lack part of the clones; where checked against another copy, unresolved V genes explain under half of the gap, and the rest is unexplained. V and J calls and clone size come straight from that table; D and trimming were deduced from the DNA. In all, the sample holds about 94,000 clones, and approximately 82% of those were seen once. Together, the top ten hold about 15% of the sample.

This sample was taken from a study of Ad26.COV2.S vaccination and SARS-CoV-2 variants (dated by TCRdb to 2020 to 2023). For the study in its entirety: TCRbeta repertoire sequencing served as the tool for gauging how specific and how broad the SARS-CoV-2-reactive T cell receptors were following Ad26.COV2.S vaccination. A total of approximately 30 samples were included in the TCR-sequenced set, comprising 19 Ad26.COV2.S vaccine recipients, 5 placebo recipients and 8 SARS-CoV-2 convalescent individuals. Study-wide conclusions, independent of this receptor: According to the authors, total T cell responses may have been underestimated by the TCR breadth and depth analyses. Ad26.COV2.S recipients had higher spike-specific TCR breadth than placebo recipients (P = 0.0014). Non-spike TCR breadth was comparable between vaccine and placebo recipients, consistent with the vaccine containing only spike. After vaccination, substantial breadth of spike-specific CD8+ and CD4+ T cell responses was reported.

Trimming at the junction amounts to 0 bases on V and 3 bases on J, and the germline ends lie 8 bases apart. The CDR3, cysteine through phenylalanine, is 14 amino acids long. Of the read, only the CDR3 DNA is kept; its 42 bases are in frame from base 1. From the germline V gene (reference sequence), CDR1 is SEHNR and CDR2 is FQNEAQ. This TCR came from a human donor who had recovered from COVID-19. In this chain, TRBV7-9 is recombined with TRBJ1-1; there is no confident call for the D gene. Material: peripheral blood, obtained after recovery from COVID-19. The CDR3 reads as follows: CASSLAALHTEAFF. The DNA sequence is given as TGTGCCAGCAGCTTAGCGGCCCTCCACACTGAAGCTTTCTTT.